The 5 T cell receptor beta chains reported below all come from one sample, sequenced in a study of blood T cell repertoires in COVID-19. TCRdb keeps only in-frame clones here, not all; method: immunoSEQ multiplex PCR. The sample yields 110,000 or so clones, roughly 81% seen once. The source material was peripheral blood. These receptors were collected from a woman in her 70s with acute or convalescent COVID-19.

The V gene is TRBV7-9, the J gene TRBJ2-7; 9 nucleotides agree with TRBD1. V lost 1 base, J lost 2 bases, and 0 bases stayed unmatched. Germline lookup yields CDR1 SEHNR and CDR2 FQNEAQ (reference sequence). The CDR3 spans 14 residues. CDR3 sequence (DNA): TGTGCCAGCAGCTTAGGGACAGGGGCCTACGAGCAGTACTTC. Protein: CASSLGTGAYEQYF. The complete variable domain, with remaining parts taken from reference TRBV7-9 and TRBJ2-7, reads DTGVSQNPRHKITKRGQNVTFRCDPISEHNRLYWYRQTLGQGPEFLTYFQNEAQLEKSRLLSDRFSAERPKGSFSTLEIQRTEQGDSAMYLCASSLGTGAYEQYFGPGTRLTVT.

Comment on this clone: Sequence at one end of the junction differs from germline and may be a read error. The chain links TRBV6-6 to TRBJ1-2, with D possibly TRBD1 on 5 matching bases. In germline, CDR1 is MNHNY, CDR2 SVGAGI (reference sequence). The CDR3 extends over 12 amino acids. In nucleotides, the CDR3 is TGTGCCGGCAGTTACCCTCAGGGTGGCTACACCTTC. It encodes CAGSYPQGGYTF.

This chain connects TRBV9 to TRBJ1-3; tentative D call: TRBD1 (6 bases). The CDR3 spans 15 residues. V was clipped by 7 bases and J by 0 bases, with 14 bases between them. Germline values: CDR1 SGDLS, CDR2 YYNGEE. CDR3 sequence reads: CASDGGAPSGNTIYF. The CDR3 DNA follows: TGTGCCAGCGACGGGGGGGCCCCCTCTGGAAACACCATATATTTT.

The CDR3 spells CASRRGDSSYNEQFF. The DNA for the CDR3 is TGCGCCAGCAGGAGAGGAGACAGCTCCTACAATGAGCAGTTCTTC. The rearrangement joins TRBV10-2 to TRBJ2-1; the D gene is possibly TRBD1 (5 bases). The length of the CDR3 is 15 residues. Trimming removed 6 bases at V and 0 bases at J, with 12 bases between. From germline, CDR1 is WSHSY and CDR2 SAAADI.

This rearrangement joins TRBV3-1 (or the pseudogene TRBV3-2) to TRBJ2-4; D might be TRBD2 (6 bases). CDR1 and CDR2 (germline): LGHDT, YNNKEL (reference sequence). V shed 1 base and J shed 6 bases, with 10 bases lying between them. The CDR3 has 14 residues. As DNA, the CDR3 is TGTGCCAGCAGCCAAGGGGTGGGGGGAAACATTCAGTACTTC. This codes for CASSQGVGGNIQYF.